What follows are 8 T cell receptor beta chains derived from one specimen sequenced in a study of blood T cells in healthy people across ages. A second 7 to 11 cycle PCR used barcoded and J-beta primers. MiXCR, applied by TCRdb to the 5' RACE reads, yields one record per CDR3 protein. The table shows about 640,000 distinct CDR3 sequences, with under 65% occurring only once. Sequenced: blood. Receptors were obtained from a man aged 55-75 years in good health.

This clonotype came up a few times. The chain couples TRBV10-3 to TRBJ2-5, with 7 bases lining up with TRBD1. J was trimmed by 5 bases and V by 5 bases; bases with no gene match: 14. The CDR3 loop spans 16 amino acids. Germline CDR1 is ENHRY and CDR2 is SYGVKD. This CDR3 is CAISNPSFVQGETQYF. The CDR3 bases are TGTGCCATCAGTAACCCCTCTTTCGTACAGGGGGAGACCCAGTACTTC.

In this sample, this clonotype turned up a few times. The chain recombines TRBV7-2 with TRBJ2-7; 9 bases are a match to TRBD1. The CDR3 is made up of 15 amino acids. Germline assignment: CDR1 SGHTA and CDR2 FQGNSA. The ends lost 1 base at V and 2 bases at J; junction bases unmatched: 3. This CDR3 reads CASSLGDRATYEQYF. The CDR3 DNA follows: TGTGCCAGCAGCTTAGGGGACAGGGCGACCTACGAGCAGTACTTC.

This rearrangement joins TRBV2 to TRBJ1-2; TRBD1 matches at 7 bases. This CDR3 region has 15 residues. CDR1 and CDR2 from the germline V gene are SNHLY and FYNNEI. The J segment lost 7 bases and the V segment lost 7 bases, leaving 15 bases of the junction unmatched. The CDR3 DNA is TGTGCCAGCAAACAGACCGGGACAGTCAGTTCTGGCTACACCTTC. It yields the protein CASKQTGTVSSGYTF.

This chain uses TRBV6-1 with TRBJ1-2; TRBD1 matches 7 bases. The CDR3 is 14 residues long. Germline V lookup: CDR1 MNHNS, CDR2 SASEGT. The trim removed 1 base at V and 5 bases at J, leaving 4 bases unmatched. The CDR3 DNA follows: TGTGCCAGCAGTGAAGGACAGGGAGGATATGGCTACACCTTC. Its translation: CASSEGQGGYGYTF.

This clonotype came up a few times. This chain connects TRBV7-2 to TRBJ2-5; no clear D gene. Trimming took off 5 bases at V and 2 bases at J, with 12 bases between the two ends. The germline V gene has CDR1 SGHTA and CDR2 FQGNSA. The CDR3 is 14 amino acids. The CDR3 coding sequence is TGTGCCAGCAGCGCTCGGTGGGCTCAAGAGACCCAGTACTTC. This encodes CASSARWAQETQYF. Complete variable domain (other parts from reference TRBV7-2 and TRBJ2-5): GAGVSQSPSNKVTEKGKDVELRCDPISGHTALYWYRQSLGQGLEFLIYFQGNSAPDKSGLPSDRFSAERTGGSVSTLTIQRTQQEDSAVYLCASSARWAQETQYFGPGTRLLVL.

The genes are TRBV29-1 and TRBJ2-1; D is perhaps TRBD2 (6 bases). The V and J ends lost 3 bases and 7 bases respectively, with 16 bases between them. Germline assignment: CDR1 SQVTM and CDR2 ANQGSEA. CDR3 size: 14 residues. CDR3 coding DNA: TGCAGCGTTGATAACTCCCTAGCGCGGAATGAGCAGTTCTTC. It translates to CSVDNSLARNEQFF.

V and J are TRBV12-3 or TRBV12-4 and TRBJ1-2, with 11 positions matching TRBD1. The CDR3 is 16 residues long. V lost 5 bases and J lost 7; bases outside the gene matches: 12. The CDR3 loop reads CASSPRDRGSMGGYTF. DNA for the CDR3: TGTGCCAGCAGTCCTCGGGACAGGGGGTCGATGGGTGGCTACACCTTC.

The chain recombines TRBV10-3 with TRBJ2-7; 7 bases line up with TRBD2. The trim removed 11 bases at V and 1 base at J, leaving 11 bases unmatched. The V gene's germline CDR1 is ENHRY and CDR2 SYGVKD. This CDR3 region has 14 residues. DNA for the CDR3: TGTGCCCTGAGGGGCGGGGGAAGGTCCTACGAGCAGTACTTC. Its translation is CALRGGGRSYEQYF.